This T cell receptor beta chain stems from a study of T cells after yellow fever vaccination. The study's findings and limits: Clonotypes found in both CD4 and CD8 compartments made up a small share.

Per the germline V gene, CDR1 is SGHNT and CDR2 is YYREEE (reference sequence). Trimming took 3 bases from V and 7 from J, leaving 13 bases between them. This CDR3 is built from 13 residues. In its sample, this clonotype was seen a few times. Its specificity is unknown. Using its own MiXCR run on the 5' RACE reads, TCRdb lists one record per CDR3 protein. This table has some 600,000 distinct CDR3 sequences, approximately 13% appearing once. The chain combines TRBV5-4 with TRBJ2-5; a possible D gene is TRBD2 (5 bases). The TCR originated in a man aged 30 to 39 who received the YFV17D yellow fever vaccine. The sample consisted of PBMCs, taken on the day of the yellow fever booster vaccination. The CDR3 coding sequence is TGTGCCAGCAGCTCCGCGGACTCTGGGACCCAGTACTTC. As protein: CASSSADSGTQYF.